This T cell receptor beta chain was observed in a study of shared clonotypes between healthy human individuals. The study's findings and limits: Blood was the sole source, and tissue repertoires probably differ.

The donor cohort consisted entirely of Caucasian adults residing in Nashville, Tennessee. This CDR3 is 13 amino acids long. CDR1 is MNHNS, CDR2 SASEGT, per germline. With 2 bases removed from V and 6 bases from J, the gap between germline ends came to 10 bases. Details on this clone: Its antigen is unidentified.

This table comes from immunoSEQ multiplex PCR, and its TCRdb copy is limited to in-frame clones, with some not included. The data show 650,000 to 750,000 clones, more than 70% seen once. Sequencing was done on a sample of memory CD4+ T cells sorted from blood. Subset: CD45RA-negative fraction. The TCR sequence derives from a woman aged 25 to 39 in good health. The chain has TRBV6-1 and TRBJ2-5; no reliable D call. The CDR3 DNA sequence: TGTGCCAGCAGTGAACTCGTCGCAAAGACCCAGTACTTC. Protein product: CASSELVAKTQYF.